Each of the 8 T cell receptor beta chains below was sequenced from the same sample in a study of blood T cell repertoires in COVID-19. The repertoire was sequenced with immunoSEQ multiplex PCR; TCRdb's copy has only in-frame clones and lacks some. The sample has about 120,000 clones, 82% seen once. Material for sequencing was peripheral blood. The source of these receptors is a man in his 70s with active or convalescent COVID-19.

This clone was counted once. The genes are TRBV6-5 and TRBJ1-2; D gene unclear. The CDR3 is made up of 13 amino acids. Germline V gene lookup returns CDR1 MNHEY and CDR2 SVGAGI. The V and J ends lost 6 bases and 2 bases respectively, with 10 bases between them. CDR3 DNA: TGTGCCAGCAGACTCGACGGGAACTATGGCTACACCTTC. It encodes CASRLDGNYGYTF.

The chain couples TRBV10-3 to TRBJ2-7, with 7 bases fitting TRBD1. With V trimmed by 4 bases and J by 0 bases, 6 bases remained unmatched. There are 15 residues in the CDR3. CDR1 and CDR2 (germline): ENHRY, SYGVKD. The CDR3 nucleotides read TGTGCCATCAGTGGGGGGACAGCGACCTCCTACGAGCAGTACTTC. Its protein is CAISGGTATSYEQYF.

The V call is TRBV5-4, the J call TRBJ2-3; tentatively, D is TRBD2 (5 bases). The CDR3 sequence is 16 residues long. Looked up from germline, CDR1 is SGHNT and CDR2 is YYREEE (reference sequence). Trimming took 4 bases from V and 2 from J, leaving 17 bases between them. In DNA, the CDR3 is TGTGCCAGCAGCCGTCTGGATAGCGCCTCCACAGATACGCAGTATTTT. It encodes CASSRLDSASTDTQYF.

The rearrangement joins TRBV5-1 to TRBJ2-1, with TRBD2 identical over 8 bases. J gave up 9 bases and V 1 base, and 9 bases lay outside the gene matches. Germline V CDR1 and CDR2: SGHRS, YFSETQ. The CDR3 loop spans 15 amino acids. The CDR3 sequence is CASSLTAGADGEQFF. CDR3 coding DNA: TGCGCCAGCAGCTTGACAGCGGGGGCCGACGGTGAGCAGTTCTTC.

This rearrangement joins TRBV5-1 to TRBJ2-7, with 8 bases aligning to TRBD1. The CDR3 is made up of 16 amino acids. Germline V gene data show CDR1 as SGHRS and CDR2 as YFSETQ. V lost 0 bases and J lost 0; bases outside the gene matches: 5. The CDR3 region is CASSLGQGSSSYEQYF. In DNA, the CDR3 is TGCGCCAGCAGCTTGGGACAGGGGTCCAGCTCCTACGAGCAGTACTTC.

The J gene is TRBJ2-5, the V gene TRBV7-9; a weak D match, TRBD1 (6 bases). Germline V lookup: CDR1 SEHNR, CDR2 FQNEAQ (reference sequence). Trimming took off 1 base at V and 3 bases at J, with 18 bases between the two ends. This CDR3 spans 17 amino acids. CDR3 bases: TGTGCCAGCAGCTTAGGTGCGAAGCAGGGGACAAAAGAGACCCAGTACTTC. The encoded protein is CASSLGAKQGTKETQYF. Filled out from reference TRBV7-9 and TRBJ2-5, the complete variable domain reads DTGVSQNPRHKITKRGQNVTFRCDPISEHNRLYWYRQTLGQGPEFLTYFQNEAQLEKSRLLSDRFSAERPKGSFSTLEIQRTEQGDSAMYLCASSLGAKQGTKETQYFGPGTRLLVL.

This clone was seen more than once but under ten times. The rearrangement links TRBV28 to TRBJ1-2; 8 bases are shared with TRBD1. V dropped 6 bases and J dropped 4; count of bases not matched to a gene: 13. The CDR3 contains 16 residues. Germline CDR1 and CDR2: MDHEN and SYDVKM. The CDR3 nucleotides read TGTGCCAGCAGCCCAGAGGGAAGGACAGGGATCTATGGCTACACCTTC. Its translation: CASSPEGRTGIYGYTF.

This clone was counted only a few times. This chain links TRBV7-2 with TRBJ1-1; tentatively, D is TRBD1 (6 bases). The V end lost 7 bases, the J end lost 1 base, and 10 bases lay between the germline ends. The V gene's germline CDR1 is SGHTA and CDR2 FQGNSA. This CDR3 is built from 13 residues. CDR3 amino acids: CASNRDGNTEAFF. The CDR3 DNA is TGTGCCAGCAACAGGGACGGGAACACTGAAGCTTTCTTT.